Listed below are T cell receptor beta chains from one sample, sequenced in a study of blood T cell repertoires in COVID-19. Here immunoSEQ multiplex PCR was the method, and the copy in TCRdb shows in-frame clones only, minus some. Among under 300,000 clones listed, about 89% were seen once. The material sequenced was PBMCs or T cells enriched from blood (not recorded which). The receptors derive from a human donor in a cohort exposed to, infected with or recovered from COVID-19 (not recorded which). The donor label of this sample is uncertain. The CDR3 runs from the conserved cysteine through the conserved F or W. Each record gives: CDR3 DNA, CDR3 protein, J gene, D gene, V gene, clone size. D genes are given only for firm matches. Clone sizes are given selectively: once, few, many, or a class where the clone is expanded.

DNA: TGCGCCAGCAGCCCCTCACAGGGCAATGAGCAGTTCTTC
CDR3: CASSPSQGNEQFF
J: TRBJ2-1
D: .
V: TRBV5-1
size: .

DNA: TGTGCCAGTAGTCCCCGCGGGAAGCGGGGGCCCGAGCAGTACTTC
CDR3: CASSPRGKRGPEQYF
J: TRBJ2-7
D: TRBD2
V: TRBV19
size: .

DNA: TGTGCCAGCAGTCCAGAGCCCGGGAGGTATGGCTACACCTTC
CDR3: CASSPEPGRYGYTF
J: TRBJ1-2
D: .
V: TRBV27
size: .

DNA: TGTGCCAGCAGCTTACCCGCGGGAGCAGGAGAGACCCAGTACTTC
CDR3: CASSLPAGAGETQYF
J: TRBJ2-5
D: TRBD2
V: TRBV7-6
size: .

DNA: TGTGCCAGCAGCCAAGCACTCGGGTCTCGCCACAATGAGCAGTTCTTC
CDR3: CASSQALGSRHNEQFF
J: TRBJ2-1
D: .
V: TRBV4-2
size: .

DNA: TGTGCCAGCAGCGTAGGCAACGAGGGCTATGGCTACACCTTC
CDR3: CASSVGNEGYGYTF
J: TRBJ1-2
D: .
V: TRBV11-2
size: .

DNA: TGTGCCAGCAGCTACGCCGGGACAGGGGACGAGCAGTACTTC
CDR3: CASSYAGTGDEQYF
J: TRBJ2-7
D: TRBD1
V: TRBV14
size: .

DNA: TGTGCCAGCAGCGCGACAGGGGCGAATGGCTACACCTTC
CDR3: CASSATGANGYTF
J: TRBJ1-2
D: TRBD1
V: TRBV5-5
size: once

DNA: TGTGCCAGCAGTACCCGGGACTCTCGGAACACTGAAGCTTTCTTT
CDR3: CASSTRDSRNTEAFF
J: TRBJ1-1
D: .
V: TRBV27
size: .

DNA: TGTGCCAGCATCGCACTAGGCTATGGCTACACCTTC
CDR3: CASIALGYGYTF
J: TRBJ1-2
D: .
V: TRBV2
size: .

DNA: TGTGCCTGGAGTGTAGCGACCTGGCTCGACTATGGCTACACCTTC
CDR3: CAWSVATWLDYGYTF
J: TRBJ1-2
D: .
V: TRBV30
size: .